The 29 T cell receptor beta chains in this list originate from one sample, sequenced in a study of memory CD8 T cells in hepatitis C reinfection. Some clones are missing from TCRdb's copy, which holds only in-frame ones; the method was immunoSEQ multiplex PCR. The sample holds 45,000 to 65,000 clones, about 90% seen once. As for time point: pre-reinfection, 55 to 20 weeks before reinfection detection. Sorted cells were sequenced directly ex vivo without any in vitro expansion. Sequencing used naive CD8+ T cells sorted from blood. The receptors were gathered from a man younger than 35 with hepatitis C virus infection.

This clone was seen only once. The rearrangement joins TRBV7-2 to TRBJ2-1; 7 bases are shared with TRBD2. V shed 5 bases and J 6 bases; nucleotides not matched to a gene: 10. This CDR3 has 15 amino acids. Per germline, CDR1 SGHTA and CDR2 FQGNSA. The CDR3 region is CASSPSSGAGNEQFF. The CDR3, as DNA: TGTGCCAGCAGCCCGTCGAGCGGGGCGGGCAATGAGCAGTTCTTC.

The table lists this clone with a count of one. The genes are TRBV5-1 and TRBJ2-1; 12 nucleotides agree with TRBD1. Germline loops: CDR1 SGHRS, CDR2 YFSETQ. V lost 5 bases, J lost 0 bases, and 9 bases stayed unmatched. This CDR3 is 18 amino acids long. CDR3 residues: CASRPGQGAGGSYNEQFF. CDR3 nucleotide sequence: TGCGCCAGCAGGCCGGGACAGGGGGCAGGGGGCTCCTACAATGAGCAGTTCTTC.

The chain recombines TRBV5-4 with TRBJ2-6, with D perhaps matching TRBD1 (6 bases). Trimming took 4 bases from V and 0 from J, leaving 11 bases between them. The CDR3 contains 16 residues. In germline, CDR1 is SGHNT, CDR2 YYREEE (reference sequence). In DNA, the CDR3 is TGTGCCAGCAGCCCGCGGACAGACTCTGGGGCCAACGTCCTGACTTTC. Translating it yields CASSPRTDSGANVLTF.

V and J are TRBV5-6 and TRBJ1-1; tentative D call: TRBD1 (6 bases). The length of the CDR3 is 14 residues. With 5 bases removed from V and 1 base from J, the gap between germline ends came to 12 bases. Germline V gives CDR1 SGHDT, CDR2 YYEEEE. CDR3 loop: CASRRIQGNTEAFF. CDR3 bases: TGTGCCAGCAGGCGTATACAGGGGAACACTGAAGCTTTCTTT.

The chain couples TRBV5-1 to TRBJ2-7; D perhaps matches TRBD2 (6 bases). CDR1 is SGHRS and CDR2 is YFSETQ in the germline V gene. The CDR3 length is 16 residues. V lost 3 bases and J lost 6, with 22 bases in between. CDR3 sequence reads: CASSSPRLGEESEQYF. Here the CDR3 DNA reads TGCGCCAGCAGCTCCCCCCGTCTGGGGGAGGAGAGCGAGCAGTACTTC.

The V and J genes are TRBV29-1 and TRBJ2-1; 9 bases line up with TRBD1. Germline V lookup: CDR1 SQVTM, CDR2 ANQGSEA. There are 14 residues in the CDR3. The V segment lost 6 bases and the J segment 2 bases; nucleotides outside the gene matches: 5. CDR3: CSVATGGPYNEQFF. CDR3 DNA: TGCAGCGTCGCTACAGGGGGCCCCTACAATGAGCAGTTCTTC.

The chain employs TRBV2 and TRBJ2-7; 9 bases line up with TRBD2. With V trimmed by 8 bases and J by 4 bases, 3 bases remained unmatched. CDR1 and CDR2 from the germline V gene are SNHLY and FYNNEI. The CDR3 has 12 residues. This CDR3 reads CASAGGSYEQYF. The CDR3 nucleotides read TGTGCCAGCGCGGGAGGGAGTTACGAGCAGTACTTC.

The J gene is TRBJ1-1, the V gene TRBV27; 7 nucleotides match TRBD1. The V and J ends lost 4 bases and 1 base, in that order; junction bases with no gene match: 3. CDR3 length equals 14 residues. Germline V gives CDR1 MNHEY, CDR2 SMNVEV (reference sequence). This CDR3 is CASSYNRGNTEAFF. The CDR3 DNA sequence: TGTGCCAGCAGTTATAACAGGGGGAACACTGAAGCTTTCTTT.

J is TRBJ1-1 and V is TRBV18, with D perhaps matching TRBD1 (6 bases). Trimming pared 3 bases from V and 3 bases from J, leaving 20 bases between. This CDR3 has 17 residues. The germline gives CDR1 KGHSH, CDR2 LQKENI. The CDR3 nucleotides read TGTGCCAGCTCACCGCCCAGGCAGGGACCAGGGGACACTGAAGCTTTCTTT. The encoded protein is CASSPPRQGPGDTEAFF.

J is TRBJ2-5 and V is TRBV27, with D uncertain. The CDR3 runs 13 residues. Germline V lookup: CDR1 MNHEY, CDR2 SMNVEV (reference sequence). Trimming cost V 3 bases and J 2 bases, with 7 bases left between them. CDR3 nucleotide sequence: TGTGCCAGCAGTTTGGTTAGACAAGAGACCCAGTACTTC. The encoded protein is CASSLVRQETQYF.

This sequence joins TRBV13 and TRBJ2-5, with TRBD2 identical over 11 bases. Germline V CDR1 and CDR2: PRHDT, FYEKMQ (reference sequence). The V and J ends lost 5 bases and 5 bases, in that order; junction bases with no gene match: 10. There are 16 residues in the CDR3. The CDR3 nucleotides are TGTGCCAGCAGCCCGCGTAGCGGGGGGGCGCGTGAGACCCAGTACTTC. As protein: CASSPRSGGARETQYF.

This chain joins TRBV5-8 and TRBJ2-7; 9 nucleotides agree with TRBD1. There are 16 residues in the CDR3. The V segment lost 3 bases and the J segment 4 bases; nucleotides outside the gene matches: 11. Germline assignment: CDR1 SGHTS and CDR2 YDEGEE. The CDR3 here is CASSSGTGWAQYEQYF. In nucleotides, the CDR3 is TGTGCCAGCAGCTCCGGGACAGGGTGGGCCCAATACGAGCAGTACTTC.

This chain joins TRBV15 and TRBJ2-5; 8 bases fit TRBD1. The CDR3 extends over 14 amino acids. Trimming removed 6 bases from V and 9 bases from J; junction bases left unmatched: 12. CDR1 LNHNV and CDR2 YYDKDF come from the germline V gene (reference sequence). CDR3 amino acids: CATSTGQDDWPQYF. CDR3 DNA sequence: TGTGCCACCAGTACGGGACAGGACGATTGGCCCCAGTACTTC.

As DNA, the CDR3 is TGCAGCGCGGCGGGGGGTAGCACAGATACGCAGTATTTT. It yields the protein CSAAGGSTDTQYF. This chain links TRBV29-1 with TRBJ2-3, with 8 bases fitting TRBD2. V lost 7 bases, J lost 0 bases, and 3 bases stayed unmatched. The V gene's germline CDR1 is SQVTM and CDR2 ANQGSEA. The CDR3 is 13 residues long.

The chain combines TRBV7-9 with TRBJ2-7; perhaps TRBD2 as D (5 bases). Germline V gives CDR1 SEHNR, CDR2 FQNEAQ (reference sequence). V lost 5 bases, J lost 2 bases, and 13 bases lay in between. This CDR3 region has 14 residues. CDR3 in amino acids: CASSRTSSAYEQYV. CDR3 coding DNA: TGTGCCAGCAGCCGGACTTCGAGCGCCTACGAGCAGTACGTC.

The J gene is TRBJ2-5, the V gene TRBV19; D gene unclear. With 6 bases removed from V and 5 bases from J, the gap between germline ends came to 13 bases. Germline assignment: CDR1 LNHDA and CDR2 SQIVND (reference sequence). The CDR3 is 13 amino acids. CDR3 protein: CASSRNKWETQYF. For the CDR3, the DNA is TGTGCCAGTAGCCGTAACAAATGGGAGACCCAGTACTTC.

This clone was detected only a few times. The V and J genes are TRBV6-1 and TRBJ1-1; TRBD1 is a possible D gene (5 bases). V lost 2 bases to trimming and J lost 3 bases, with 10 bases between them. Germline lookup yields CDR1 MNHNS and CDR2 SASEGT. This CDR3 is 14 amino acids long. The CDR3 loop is CASSEQGTYTEAFF. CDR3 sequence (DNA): TGTGCCAGCAGTGAACAGGGAACTTACACTGAAGCTTTCTTT.

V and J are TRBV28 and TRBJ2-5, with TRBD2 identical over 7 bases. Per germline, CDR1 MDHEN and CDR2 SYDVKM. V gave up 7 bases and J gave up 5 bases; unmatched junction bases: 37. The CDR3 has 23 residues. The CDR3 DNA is TGTGCCAGCAAACCATTGACTCTAAACGGGGTTGGGTTCCCAGGGAGGGCTCCGGAGACCCAGTACTTC. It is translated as CASKPLTLNGVGFPGRAPETQYF.

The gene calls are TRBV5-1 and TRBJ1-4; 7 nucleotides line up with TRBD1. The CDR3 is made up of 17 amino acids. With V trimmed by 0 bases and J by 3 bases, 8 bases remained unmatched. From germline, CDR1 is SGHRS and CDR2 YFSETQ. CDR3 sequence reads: CASSLVGGGRANEKLFF. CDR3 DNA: TGCGCCAGCAGCTTGGTAGGAGGGGGCAGAGCTAATGAAAAACTGTTTTTT.

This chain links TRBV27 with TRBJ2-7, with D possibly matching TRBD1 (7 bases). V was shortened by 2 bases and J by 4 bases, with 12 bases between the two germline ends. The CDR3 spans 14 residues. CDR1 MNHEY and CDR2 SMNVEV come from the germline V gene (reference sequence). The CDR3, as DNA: TGTGCCAGCAGTTTACAGGGGGGCCTGTACGAGCAGTACTTC. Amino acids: CASSLQGGLYEQYF.

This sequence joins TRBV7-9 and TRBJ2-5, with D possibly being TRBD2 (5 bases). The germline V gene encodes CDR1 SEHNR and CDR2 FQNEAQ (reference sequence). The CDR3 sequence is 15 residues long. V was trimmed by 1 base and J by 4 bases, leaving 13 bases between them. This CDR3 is CASSLELVGPETQYF. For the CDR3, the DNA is TGTGCCAGCAGCTTAGAACTAGTCGGACCAGAGACCCAGTACTTC.

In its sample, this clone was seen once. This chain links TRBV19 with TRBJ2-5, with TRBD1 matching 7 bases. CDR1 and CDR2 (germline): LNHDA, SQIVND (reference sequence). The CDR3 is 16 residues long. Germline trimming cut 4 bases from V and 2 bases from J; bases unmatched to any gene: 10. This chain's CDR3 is CASSTLTGRGQETQYF. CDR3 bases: TGTGCCAGTAGTACTCTGACAGGGAGAGGGCAAGAGACCCAGTACTTC.

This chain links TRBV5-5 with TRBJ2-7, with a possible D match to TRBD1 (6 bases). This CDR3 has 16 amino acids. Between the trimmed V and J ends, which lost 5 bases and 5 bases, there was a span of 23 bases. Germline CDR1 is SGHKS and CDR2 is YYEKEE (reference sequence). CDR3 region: CASRHGTGSGFDEQYF. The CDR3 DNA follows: TGTGCCAGCAGGCATGGAACAGGGTCGGGCTTCGACGAGCAGTACTTC.

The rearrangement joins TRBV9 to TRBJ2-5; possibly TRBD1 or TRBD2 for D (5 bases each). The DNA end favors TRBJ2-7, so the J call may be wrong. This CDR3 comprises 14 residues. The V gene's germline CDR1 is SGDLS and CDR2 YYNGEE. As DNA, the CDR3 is TGTGCCAGCAGCGCCGGGGACGGGGACTACGAGCAGTACTTC. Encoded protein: CASSAGDGDYEQYF.

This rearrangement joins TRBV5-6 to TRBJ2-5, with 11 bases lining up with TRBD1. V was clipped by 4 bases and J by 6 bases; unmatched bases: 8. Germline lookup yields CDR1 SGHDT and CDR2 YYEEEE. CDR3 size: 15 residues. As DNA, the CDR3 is TGTGCCAGCAGCCTGGGACAGGGGGGAAGGAAGACCCAGTACTTC. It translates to CASSLGQGGRKTQYF.

The CDR3 spells CASSLSTDNEQFF. CDR3 DNA: TGCGCCAGCAGCTTGTCGACAGACAATGAGCAGTTCTTC. The rearrangement joins TRBV5-1 to TRBJ2-1, with D tentatively TRBD1 (5 bases). The length of the CDR3 is 13 residues. Between the trimmed V and J ends, which lost 1 base and 5 bases, there was a span of 7 bases. Germline CDR1 SGHRS, CDR2 YFSETQ. Full variable domain (remainder filled in from reference TRBV5-1 and TRBJ2-1): KAGVTQTPRYLIKTRGQQVTLSCSPISGHRSVSWYQQTPGQGLQFLFEYFSETQRNKGNFPGRFSGRQFSNSRSEMNVSTLELGDSALYLCASSLSTDNEQFFGPGTRLTVL.

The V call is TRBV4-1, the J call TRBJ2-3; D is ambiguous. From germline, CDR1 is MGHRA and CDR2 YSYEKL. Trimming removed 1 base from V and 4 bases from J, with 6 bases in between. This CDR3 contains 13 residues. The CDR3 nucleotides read TGCGCCAGCAGCCAAGTCCCTCCAGATACGCAGTATTTT. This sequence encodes CASSQVPPDTQYF.

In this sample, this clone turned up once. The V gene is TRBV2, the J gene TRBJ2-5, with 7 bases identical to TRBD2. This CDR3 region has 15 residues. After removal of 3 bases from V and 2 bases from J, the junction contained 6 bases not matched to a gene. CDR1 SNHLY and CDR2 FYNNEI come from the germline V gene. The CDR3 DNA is TGTGCCAGCAGTGAGACTAGCCCCCCTCAAGAGACCCAGTACTTC. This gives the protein CASSETSPPQETQYF. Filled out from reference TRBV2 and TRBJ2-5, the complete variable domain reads EPEVTQTPSHQVTQMGQEVILRCVPISNHLYFYWYRQILGQKVEFLVSFYNNEISEKSEIFDDQFSVERPDGSNFTLKIRSTKLEDSAMYFCASSETSPPQETQYFGPGTRLLVL.

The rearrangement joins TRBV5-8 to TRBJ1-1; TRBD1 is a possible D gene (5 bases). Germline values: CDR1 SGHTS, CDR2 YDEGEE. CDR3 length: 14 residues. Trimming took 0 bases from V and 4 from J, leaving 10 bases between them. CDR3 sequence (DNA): TGTGCCAGCAGCTTGGGGGGAGGGGCCACTGAAGCTTTCTTT. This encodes CASSLGGGATEAFF. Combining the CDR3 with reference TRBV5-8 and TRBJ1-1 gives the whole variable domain EAGVTQSPTHLIKTRGQQATLRCSPISGHTSVYWYQQALGLGLQFLLWYDEGEERNRGNFPPRFSGRQFPNYSSELNVNALELEDSALYLCASSLGGGATEAFFGQGTRLTVV.